A selection of T cell receptor beta chains follows, all from one sample in a study of blood T cell repertoires in COVID-19. Clones were read by immunoSEQ multiplex PCR, and TCRdb kept only the in-frame ones, dropping some. The table records 150,000 to 200,000 clones, roughly three quarters of them present only once. The specimen sequenced was peripheral blood. The receptors derive from a woman aged 40 to 49 with COVID-19, enrolled during active disease. Each CDR3 is given with its conserved first and last residue. A D gene is named only where the DNA matches it firmly. Part of the rows lack a size; the others show once, few, many or a class for expanded clones.

J gene: TRBJ2-7; clone size: -; V gene: TRBV10-3; D gene: -; CDR3 protein: CAISDGVSISYEQYF; CDR3 DNA: TGTGCCATCAGTGACGGAGTAAGCATCTCCTACGAGCAGTACTTC
J gene: TRBJ2-7; clone size: -; V gene: TRBV5-4; D gene: -; CDR3 protein: CASSLARRNAYEQYF; CDR3 DNA: TGTGCCAGCAGCTTGGCCCGCAGGAATGCCTACGAGCAGTACTTC
J gene: TRBJ1-2; clone size: -; V gene: TRBV6-5; D gene: -; CDR3 protein: CASSYSSSVPYGYTF; CDR3 DNA: TGTGCCAGCAGTTACTCGAGTTCGGTGCCCTATGGCTACACCTTC
J gene: TRBJ2-1; clone size: -; V gene: TRBV19; D gene: TRBD2; CDR3 protein: CASSIEAAGGSYNEQFF; CDR3 DNA: TGTGCCAGTAGTATAGAGGCTGCCGGGGGGTCCTACAATGAGCAGTTCTTC
J gene: TRBJ2-4; clone size: -; V gene: TRBV11-2; D gene: TRBD1; CDR3 protein: CASSTRTGGSGQYF; CDR3 DNA: TGTGCCAGCAGCACCCGGACAGGGGGTTCGGGCCAGTACTTC
J gene: TRBJ2-7; clone size: -; V gene: TRBV15; D gene: TRBD1; CDR3 protein: CATSGGTGSYYEQYF; CDR3 DNA: TGTGCCACCAGCGGCGGGACAGGGTCTTACTACGAGCAGTACTTC
J gene: TRBJ1-5; clone size: -; V gene: TRBV19; D gene: -; CDR3 protein: CASNVYSNQPQHF; CDR3 DNA: TGTGCCAGTAATGTATATAGCAATCAGCCCCAGCATTTT
J gene: TRBJ2-1; clone size: -; V gene: TRBV7-2; D gene: -; CDR3 protein: CASSSTGQEQFF; CDR3 DNA: TGTGCCAGCAGCTCGACCGGACAGGAGCAGTTCTTC
J gene: TRBJ2-1; clone size: -; V gene: TRBV25-1; D gene: -; CDR3 protein: CASSDSGSSYNEQFF; CDR3 DNA: TGTGCCAGCAGTGACTCGGGGAGCTCCTACAATGAGCAGTTCTTC
J gene: TRBJ2-2; clone size: -; V gene: TRBV18; D gene: TRBD1; CDR3 protein: CASSRGTGGDTGELFF; CDR3 DNA: TGTGCCAGCTCACGCGGGACAGGGGGCGACACCGGGGAGCTGTTTTTT
J gene: TRBJ2-5; clone size: -; V gene: TRBV10-2; D gene: -; CDR3 protein: CASGKGENQETQYF; CDR3 DNA: TGCGCCAGCGGTAAGGGGGAGAACCAAGAGACCCAGTACTTC
J gene: TRBJ1-4; clone size: -; V gene: TRBV7-2; D gene: -; CDR3 protein: CASSGGQPAEKLFF; CDR3 DNA: TGTGCCAGCAGCGGAGGACAGCCCGCAGAAAAACTGTTTTTT
J gene: TRBJ1-4; clone size: -; V gene: TRBV2; D gene: -; CDR3 protein: CASSESSGNEKLFF; CDR3 DNA: TGTGCCAGCAGTGAATCGTCGGGGAATGAAAAACTGTTTTTT
J gene: TRBJ1-2; clone size: few; V gene: TRBV9; D gene: TRBD1; CDR3 protein: CASSVDLRDRGGYGYTF; CDR3 DNA: TGTGCCAGCAGCGTAGATCTAAGGGACAGGGGGGGCTATGGCTACACCTTC